The 2 T cell receptor beta chains below come from one sample, sequenced in a study of blood T cell repertoires in COVID-19. Profiled with immunoSEQ multiplex PCR; TCRdb holds only in-frame clones, not every one. This table holds 300,000 to 450,000 clones, over 75% found once. What was sequenced was peripheral blood. Receptor source: a woman aged 55 to 70 with COVID-19, enrolled during active disease.

This chain joins TRBV28 and TRBJ1-3; D unresolved. The germline gives CDR1 MDHEN, CDR2 SYDVKM. The CDR3 is made up of 13 amino acids. The germline V and J ends were trimmed by 6 bases and 8 bases, with 14 bases remaining between them. CDR3: CASSNIEGDTIYF. The DNA for the CDR3 is TGTGCCAGCAGCAATATAGAGGGAGACACCATATATTTT.

The V gene is TRBV7-3, the J gene TRBJ1-1, with D unresolved. Trimming removed 5 bases at V and 4 bases at J, with 11 bases between. CDR1 and CDR2 (germline): SGHTA, FQGTGA. The CDR3 runs to 13 residues. CDR3 sequence: CASSLSGGTEAFF. The CDR3 region has the DNA TGTGCCAGCAGCCTAAGTGGCGGCACTGAAGCTTTCTTT.